This T cell receptor (beta chain) was identified in a study of OX40 agonist ivuxolimab in advanced cancers. About the study: Patients received ivuxolimab, an intravenous treatment, every 2 weeks at 0.01 to 10 mg/kg.

Comment on this clone: No antigen is known for it.

The V segment lost 3 bases and the J segment 1 base; nucleotides outside the gene matches: 12. CDR3 length: 19 amino acids. Germline CDR1 is LGHNA and CDR2 is YNFKEQ. The study sampled blood at baseline, cycle 4 day 1, and cycle 7 day 1. Using immunoSEQ multiplex PCR, the repertoire was profiled, and TCRdb retains in-frame clones only, with some absent. The sample gives 35,000 or so clones, about 80% of which show up once; around a quarter is in the top ten. Study findings and constraints: Some nonresponders likewise displayed low normalized T-cell clonal expansion. At 0.1 to 3.0 mg/kg and by week 6, CD4+ and CD8+ T cells in the blood had expanded clonally.

The receptor comes from an adult with an advanced solid tumor such as melanoma, head and neck, liver or kidney cancer. The chain recombines TRBV4-2 with TRBJ2-3; 11 bases are shared with TRBD2. Material: CD4+ or CD8+ T cells sorted from blood, obtained in a trial of the OX40 agonist ivuxolimab. The CDR3 sequence: CASSQTLAGDYVRTDTQYF. In nucleotides, the CDR3 is TGTGCCAGCAGCCAGACACTAGCGGGGGACTACGTACGCACAGATACGCAGTATTTT.